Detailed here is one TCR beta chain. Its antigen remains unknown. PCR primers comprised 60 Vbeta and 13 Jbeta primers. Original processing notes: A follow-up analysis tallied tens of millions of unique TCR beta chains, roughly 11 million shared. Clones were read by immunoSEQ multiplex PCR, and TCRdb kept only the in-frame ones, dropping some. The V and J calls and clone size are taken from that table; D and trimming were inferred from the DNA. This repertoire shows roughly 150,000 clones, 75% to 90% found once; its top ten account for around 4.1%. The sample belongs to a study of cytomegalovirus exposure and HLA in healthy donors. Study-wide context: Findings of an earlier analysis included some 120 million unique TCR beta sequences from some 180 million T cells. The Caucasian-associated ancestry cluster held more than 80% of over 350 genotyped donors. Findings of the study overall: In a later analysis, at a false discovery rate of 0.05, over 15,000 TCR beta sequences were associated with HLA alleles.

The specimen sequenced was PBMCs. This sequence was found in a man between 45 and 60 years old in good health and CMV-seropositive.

The CDR3 loop is CASRGQGGGNTIYF. Written as DNA, the CDR3 is TGTGCCAGCAGAGGACAGGGGGGAGGAAACACCATATATTTT. The rearrangement joins TRBV6-1 to TRBJ1-3, with 10 bases identical to TRBD1. CDR1 is MNHNS and CDR2 is SASEGT in the germline V gene. The length of the CDR3 is 14 residues. The V and J ends lost 6 bases and 4 bases, in that order; junction bases with no gene match: 3.